This T cell receptor (beta chain) was profiled in a study of tumor and adjacent non-tumor tissue in lung cancer. Findings and limits, study-wide: Higher tumor TCR diversity was associated with shorter survival. Tumor repertoires had a smaller top 100 clone share than normal lung.

A modified ARM-PCR protocol with three rounds of nested PCR amplified TCRbeta. TCRdb re-called the multiplex PCR reads with MiXCR, one entry per CDR3 protein. The sample has about 110,000 distinct CDR3 sequences; more than 60% are singletons. For this clonotype: Antigen: not known. A read error is likely, as this CDR3 ends without the conserved phenylalanine or tryptophan.

The template was RNA from unsorted bulk tissue. Donors were chemotherapy-naive, newly diagnosed lung cancer surgical patients in China, August–late 2014. Sequenced input: lung tumor tissue. This receptor was obtained from a woman between 55 and 75 years old with non-small cell lung cancer.

This chain's CDR3 is CSPGRQKGCNQPQHI. CDR3 bases: TGTTCCCCAGGACGGCAAAAAGGGTGCAATCAGCCCCAGCATATT. The V and J genes are TRBV28 and TRBJ1-5; D gene ambiguous. CDR1 MDHEN and CDR2 SYDVKM come from the germline V gene. This CDR3 has 15 amino acids.